Below, one T cell receptor beta chain is given with its context. This CDR3 has 18 residues. Germline V gene data show CDR1 as KGHSH and CDR2 as LQKENI. This entry is derived from a study of CXCR3-negative and CXCR3-positive naive CD8 T cells. The libraries of TRB cDNA were prepared using 5' RACE with UMI labels. From its re-call of the 5' RACE reads, TCRdb lists each CDR3 protein once, without DNA. The repertoire table contains over 100,000 distinct CDR3 sequences. The sequence came from a human donor in good health. Some clones in this sample may be carry-over from other donors' samples. What was sequenced was naive CXCR3- CD8+ T cells from blood. Stated subset: CD45RO-CCR7+CD27+CD95- naive CD8+ T cells lacking CXCR3 (TNR3-). The chain recombines TRBV18 with TRBJ2-2; the TRBD2 assignment by TCRdb is unverifiable without DNA. This CDR3 reads CASSPVASRRDVAGELFF.